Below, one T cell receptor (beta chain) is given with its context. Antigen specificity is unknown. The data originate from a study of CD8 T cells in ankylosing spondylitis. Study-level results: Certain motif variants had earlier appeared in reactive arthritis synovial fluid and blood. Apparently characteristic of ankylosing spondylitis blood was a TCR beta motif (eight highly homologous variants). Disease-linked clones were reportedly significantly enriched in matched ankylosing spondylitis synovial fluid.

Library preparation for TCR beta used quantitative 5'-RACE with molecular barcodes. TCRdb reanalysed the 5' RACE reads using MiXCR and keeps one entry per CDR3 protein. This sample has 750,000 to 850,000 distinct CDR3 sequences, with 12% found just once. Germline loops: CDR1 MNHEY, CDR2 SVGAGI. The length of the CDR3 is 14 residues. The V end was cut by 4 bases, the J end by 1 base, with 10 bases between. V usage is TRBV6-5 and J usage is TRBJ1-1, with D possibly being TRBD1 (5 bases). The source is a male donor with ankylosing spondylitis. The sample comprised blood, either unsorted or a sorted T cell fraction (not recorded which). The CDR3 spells CASSFVGANTEAFF. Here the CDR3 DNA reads TGTGCCAGCAGTTTCGTCGGGGCGAACACTGAAGCTTTCTTT.